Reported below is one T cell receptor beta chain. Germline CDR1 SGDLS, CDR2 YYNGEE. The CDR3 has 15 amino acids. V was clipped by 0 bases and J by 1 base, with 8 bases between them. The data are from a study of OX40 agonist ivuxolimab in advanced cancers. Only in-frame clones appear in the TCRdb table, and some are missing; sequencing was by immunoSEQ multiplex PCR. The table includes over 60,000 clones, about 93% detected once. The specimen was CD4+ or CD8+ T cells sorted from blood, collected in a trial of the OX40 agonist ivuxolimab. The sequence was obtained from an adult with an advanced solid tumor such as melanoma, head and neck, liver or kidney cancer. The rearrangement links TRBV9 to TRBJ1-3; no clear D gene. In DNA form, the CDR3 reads TGTGCCAGCAGCGTAGAGACATTTTCTGGAAACACCATATATTTT. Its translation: CASSVETFSGNTIYF. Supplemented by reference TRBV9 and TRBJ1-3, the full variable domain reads DSGVTQTPKHLITATGQRVTLRCSPRSGDLSVYWYQQSLDQGLQFLIQYYNGEERAKGNILERFSAQQFPDLHSELNLSSLELGDSALYFCASSVETFSGNTIYFGEGSWLTVV.